This T cell receptor (beta chain) emerged from a study of early T cells in non-severe SARS-CoV-2 infection. The overall study: Sequencing of bulk RNA from unsorted whole blood was done, without chain pairing.

This clonotype showed up many times. Its antigen remains unknown. Regarding the study as a whole: The matching step, a VDJdb search, favored anti-spike CD8 responses and missed private and CD4 specificities.

Unique molecular identifier tags were affixed to discrete cDNA molecules. TCRdb re-called the 5' RACE reads through MiXCR, storing one row per CDR3 protein. The profile shows approximately 71,000 distinct CDR3 sequences, 9% to 15% of them singletons. V dropped 6 bases and J dropped 1; count of bases not matched to a gene: 3. The CDR3 runs to 14 residues. Germline V CDR1 and CDR2: MNHNY, SVGAGI (reference sequence). Sequenced: whole blood. The chain carries TRBV6-6 and TRBJ1-5, with TRBD1 identical over 7 bases. The receptor comes from an adult who was a healthcare worker with PCR-confirmed SARS-CoV-2 infection or an uninfected control (not recorded which). CDR3 sequence (DNA): TGTGCCAGCAGCCCAGGGGGGAGCAATCAGCCCCAGCATTTT. Protein: CASSPGGSNQPQHF.